These 10 T cell receptor beta chains originate from one sample sequenced in a study of cytomegalovirus exposure and HLA in healthy donors. Use of 60 Vbeta and 13 Jbeta primers characterized the PCR. Sequencing was performed with immunoSEQ multiplex PCR; in TCRdb, only in-frame clones are kept and a portion is missing. The sample yields 150,000 to 200,000 clones, around 79% seen once. Sequences were obtained from PBMCs. The source of these receptors is a woman aged 45-59 years in good health and CMV-seronegative.

V is TRBV5-1 and J is TRBJ2-3, with 7 positions matching TRBD2. The CDR3 is 15 amino acids. The V and J ends lost 4 bases and 2 bases, in that order; junction bases with no gene match: 7. CDR1 and CDR2 from the germline V gene are SGHRS and YFSETQ. CDR3 sequence: CASSGHGGNTDTQYF. CDR3 bases: TGCGCCAGCAGCGGCCACGGGGGGAACACAGATACGCAGTATTTT.

The chain employs TRBV15 and TRBJ2-7, with 12 bases that match TRBD1. Looked up from germline, CDR1 is LNHNV and CDR2 is YYDKDF (reference sequence). This CDR3 has 15 residues. J was trimmed by 7 bases and V by 6 bases; bases with no gene match: 10. The CDR3: CATSIPGQGAGEQYF. The CDR3 DNA reads TGTGCCACCAGTATACCGGGACAGGGGGCTGGTGAGCAGTACTTC.

The J gene is TRBJ2-1, the V gene TRBV27; 14 positions match TRBD2. V was clipped by 10 bases and J by 8 bases; unmatched bases: 4. Germline-derived CDR1 and CDR2 are MNHEY and SMNVEV (reference sequence). The CDR3 length is 13 residues. In DNA, the CDR3 is TGTGCCACGGGACTAGCGGGAGCCGATGAGCAGTTCTTC. Translated, it gives CATGLAGADEQFF.

This clone was detected only a few times. This rearrangement joins TRBV7-2 to TRBJ2-7, with 13 bases aligning to TRBD2. The CDR3 runs 16 residues. Per the germline V gene, CDR1 is SGHTA and CDR2 is FQGNSA. J gave up 7 bases and V 4 bases, and 10 bases lay outside the gene matches. The CDR3 spells CASSSYRGLAGQEQYF. CDR3 nucleotide sequence: TGTGCCAGCAGCTCCTATCGGGGACTAGCGGGACAAGAGCAGTACTTC.

The V and J genes are TRBV5-1 and TRBJ2-3, with TRBD2 matching over 13 bases. The CDR3 contains 17 residues. J gave up 3 bases and V 1 base, and 5 bases lay outside the gene matches. The V gene's germline CDR1 is SGHRS and CDR2 YFSETQ. The CDR3 nucleotides read TGCGCCAGCAGCTTGAGGACTAGCGGGGGTATGACAGATACGCAGTATTTT. This encodes CASSLRTSGGMTDTQYF.

The chain uses TRBV6-4 and TRBJ2-7; no reliable D call. The germline V gene has CDR1 MRHNA and CDR2 SNTAGT. Trimming left V 6 bases short and J 4 bases short, with 16 bases between. The CDR3 loop spans 14 amino acids. CDR3 nucleotides: TGTGCCAGCAGGAAACGACGGGTTGTATACGAGCAGTACTTC. Translating gives CASRKRRVVYEQYF.

The V gene is TRBV7-9, the J gene TRBJ1-2; D uncertain. V lost 1 base, J lost 2 bases, and 8 bases lay in between. The CDR3 loop spans 14 amino acids. Germline V gene data show CDR1 as SEHNR and CDR2 as FQNEAQ (reference sequence). The CDR3 protein is CASSLGALNYGYTF. The CDR3 coding sequence is TGTGCCAGCAGCTTAGGCGCCTTGAACTATGGCTACACCTTC.

The chain links TRBV6-5 to TRBJ1-5, with TRBD1 matching over 8 bases. V lost 8 bases and J lost 6; bases outside the gene matches: 6. The CDR3 extends over 13 amino acids. The V gene's germline CDR1 is MNHEY and CDR2 SVGAGI. The CDR3 spells CASGRTGSQPQHF. Written as DNA, the CDR3 is TGTGCCAGCGGCCGGACAGGGAGTCAGCCCCAGCATTTT.

This clone came up a few times. The chain uses TRBV28 and TRBJ2-3, with TRBD1 matching 12 bases. After removal of 3 bases from V and 3 bases from J, the junction contained 13 bases not matched to a gene. In germline, CDR1 is MDHEN, CDR2 SYDVKM. There are 19 residues in the CDR3. Here the CDR3 DNA reads TGTGCCAGCAGTTTCGGGACAGGGGGCAATTTGGAGGAGACAGATACGCAGTATTTT. Amino acid sequence: CASSFGTGGNLEETDTQYF.

V and J are TRBV7-2 and TRBJ1-6; D is uncertain. With 6 bases removed from V and 9 bases from J, the gap between germline ends came to 15 bases. The length of the CDR3 is 14 residues. CDR1 and CDR2 from the germline V gene are SGHTA and FQGNSA. In DNA form, the CDR3 reads TGTGCCAGCAGACCCGACACCGGTCTTTCACCCCTCCACTTT. Translated, it gives CASRPDTGLSPLHF. The full variable domain, with the rest looked up from reference TRBV7-2 and TRBJ1-6, is GAGVSQSPSNKVTEKGKDVELRCDPISGHTALYWYRQSLGQGLEFLIYFQGNSAPDKSGLPSDRFSAERTGGSVSTLTIQRTQQEDSAVYLCASRPDTGLSPLHFGNGTRLTVT.